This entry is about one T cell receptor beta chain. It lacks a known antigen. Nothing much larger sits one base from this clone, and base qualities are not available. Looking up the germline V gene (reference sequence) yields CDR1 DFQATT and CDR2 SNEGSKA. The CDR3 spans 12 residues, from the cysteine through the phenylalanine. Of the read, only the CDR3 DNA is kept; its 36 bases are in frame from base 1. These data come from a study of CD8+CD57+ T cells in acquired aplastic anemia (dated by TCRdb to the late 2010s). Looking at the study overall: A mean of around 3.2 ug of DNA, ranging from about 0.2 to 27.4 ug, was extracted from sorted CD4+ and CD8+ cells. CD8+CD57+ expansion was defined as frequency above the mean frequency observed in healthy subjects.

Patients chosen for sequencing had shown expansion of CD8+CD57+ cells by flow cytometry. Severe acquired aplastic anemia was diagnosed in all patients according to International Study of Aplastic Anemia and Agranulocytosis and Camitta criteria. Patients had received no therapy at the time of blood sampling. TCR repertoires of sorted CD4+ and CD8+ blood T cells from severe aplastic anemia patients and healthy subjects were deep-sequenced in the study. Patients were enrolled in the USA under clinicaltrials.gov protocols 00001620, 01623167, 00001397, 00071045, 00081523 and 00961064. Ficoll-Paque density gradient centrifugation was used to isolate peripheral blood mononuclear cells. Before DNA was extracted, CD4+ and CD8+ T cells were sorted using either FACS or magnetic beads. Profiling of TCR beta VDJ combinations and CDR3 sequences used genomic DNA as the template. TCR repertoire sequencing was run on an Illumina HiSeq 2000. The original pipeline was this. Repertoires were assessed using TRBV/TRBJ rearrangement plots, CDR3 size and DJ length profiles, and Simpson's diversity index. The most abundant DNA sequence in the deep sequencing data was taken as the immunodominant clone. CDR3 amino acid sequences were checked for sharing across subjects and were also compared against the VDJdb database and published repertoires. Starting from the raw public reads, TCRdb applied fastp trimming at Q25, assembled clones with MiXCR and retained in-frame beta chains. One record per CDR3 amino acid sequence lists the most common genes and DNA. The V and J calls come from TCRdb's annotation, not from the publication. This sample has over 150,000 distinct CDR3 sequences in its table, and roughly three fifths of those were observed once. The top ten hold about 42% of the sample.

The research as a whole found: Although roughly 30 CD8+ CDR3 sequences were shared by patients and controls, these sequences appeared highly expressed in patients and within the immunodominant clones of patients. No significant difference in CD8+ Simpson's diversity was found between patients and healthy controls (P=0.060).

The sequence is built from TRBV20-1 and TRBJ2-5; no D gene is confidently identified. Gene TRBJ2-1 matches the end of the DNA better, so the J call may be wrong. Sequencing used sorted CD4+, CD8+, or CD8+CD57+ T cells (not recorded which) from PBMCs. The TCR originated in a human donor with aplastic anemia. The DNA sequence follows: TGCAGTGCTAGTAGGCGGTACAATGAGCAGTTCTTC. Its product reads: CSASRRYNEQFF.